The T cell receptor beta chain described here comes from a study of T-cell memory formation after mild COVID-19. TCRdb reanalysed the 5' RACE reads using MiXCR and keeps one entry per CDR3 protein. Found here are roughly 240,000 distinct CDR3 sequences, 15% of them singletons; the top ten hold 2% to 2.5%. Concerning this clonotype itself: Possible read error: a much larger clone is one base away.

Material for sequencing was PBMCs or a T cell subset sorted from them (not recorded which). The receptor was isolated from an adult woman who had mild COVID-19 (a few samples of this study predate the infection). Cell type and time point are not known.

The CDR3 DNA follows: TGTGCCAGCTCGGAGACGGACAGGGGTGACGGGGCAAAACAGCCCCAGCATTTT. Residues: CASSETDRGDGAKQPQHF. The chain combines TRBV6-2 or TRBV6-3 with TRBJ1-5; 9 nucleotides line up with TRBD1. The CDR3 sequence is 18 residues long. V was clipped by 8 bases and J by 7 bases; unmatched bases: 21. The germline CDR1 and CDR2 sequences are MNHEY and SVGEGT.